The 9 T cell receptor beta chains below were found in one sample sequenced in a study of CD8 T cells in ankylosing spondylitis. Antigens of these TCRs are unknown. General study points: Ankylosing spondylitis blood seemed to carry a telltale TCR beta motif made of roughly eight highly homologous variants.

MiXCR, run by TCRdb on the 5' RACE reads, gives a single entry per CDR3 protein. The sample lists about 420,000 distinct CDR3 sequences, more than 20% occurring once. Material: blood, either unsorted or a sorted T cell fraction (not recorded which). Source of these receptors: a male donor with ankylosing spondylitis.

This chain connects TRBV21-1 to TRBJ2-2; no DNA check was done on the table's D call, TRBD2. TRBV21-1 is assigned pseudogene status. The length of the CDR3 is 18 residues. The CDR3 sequence is CASSKEGFSREDTGELFF. Written as DNA, the CDR3 is TGTGCCAGCAGCAAAGAGGGGTTTTCGCGGGAGGACACCGGGGAGCTGTTTTTT.

The chain employs TRBV19 and TRBJ1-1; a weak D match, TRBD1 (5 bases). Germline CDR1 and CDR2: LNHDA and SQIVND (reference sequence). This CDR3 contains 14 residues. The V end lost 3 bases, the J end lost 0 bases, and 8 bases lay between the germline ends. CDR3 protein: CASSIGRVNTEAFF. The CDR3 DNA is TGTGCCAGTAGTATCGGCAGGGTGAACACTGAAGCTTTCTTT.

This clonotype was found many times. This chain connects TRBV10-3 to TRBJ1-1, with D uncertain. Germline-derived CDR1 and CDR2 are ENHRY and SYGVKD. The V end was cut by 10 bases, the J end by 4 bases, with 13 bases between. The CDR3 extends over 12 amino acids. The CDR3 sequence is CASHWDGTEAFF. The CDR3 DNA is TGTGCCAGCCATTGGGATGGCACTGAAGCTTTCTTT.

The V call is TRBV20-1, the J call TRBJ2-7; the D is unclear. CDR1 and CDR2 from the germline V gene are DFQATT and SNEGSKA (reference sequence). The V end lost 1 base, the J end lost 2 bases, and 15 bases lay between the germline ends. The CDR3 sequence is 15 residues long. This CDR3 reads CSARGAVLGTYEQYF. CDR3 sequence (DNA): TGCAGTGCTAGAGGGGCTGTCTTAGGGACCTACGAGCAGTACTTC.

This clonotype came up a few times. The genes are TRBV6-5 and TRBJ2-1; 13 nucleotides line up with TRBD2. CDR3 size: 16 residues. The ends lost 0 bases at V and 4 bases at J; junction bases unmatched: 0. Germline values: CDR1 MNHEY, CDR2 SVGAGI. CDR3 in amino acids: CASSYSLAGGYNEQFF. The CDR3 DNA reads TGTGCCAGCAGTTACTCACTAGCGGGAGGGTACAATGAGCAGTTCTTC.

A few counts support this clonotype. The CDR3 protein is CASQPVQSTDTQYF. The CDR3 DNA follows: TGTGCCAGCCAACCGGTTCAGAGCACAGATACGCAGTATTTT. This rearrangement joins TRBV7-9 to TRBJ2-3; D gene unclear. The V gene's germline CDR1 is SEHNR and CDR2 FQNEAQ (reference sequence). The CDR3 length is 14 residues. V was pared by 8 bases and J by 0 bases, with 12 bases between. The full variable domain, its missing parts supplied by reference TRBV7-9 and TRBJ2-3, is DTGVSQNPRHKITKRGQNVTFRCDPISEHNRLYWYRQTLGQGPEFLTYFQNEAQLEKSRLLSDRFSAERPKGSFSTLEIQRTEQGDSAMYLCASQPVQSTDTQYFGPGTRLTVL.

The rearrangement joins TRBV20-1 to TRBJ2-7, with D unresolved. The V gene's germline CDR1 is DFQATT and CDR2 SNEGSKA (reference sequence). CDR3 length: 14 amino acids. Between the trimmed V and J ends, which lost 3 bases and 7 bases, there was a span of 19 bases. The CDR3 spells CSASPRNRLREQYF. CDR3 sequence (DNA): TGCAGTGCTAGCCCACGTAATAGGTTGAGGGAGCAGTACTTC.

This chain joins TRBV6-5 and TRBJ1-4, with D tentatively TRBD1 (6 bases). The CDR3 is made up of 14 amino acids. The germline V and J ends were trimmed by 2 bases and 8 bases, with 12 bases remaining between them. Germline assignment: CDR1 MNHEY and CDR2 SVGAGI. CDR3 region: CASSYTGGREKLFF. CDR3 DNA: TGTGCCAGCAGTTACACTGGGGGCCGCGAAAAACTGTTTTTT.

The rearrangement links TRBV9 to TRBJ2-7, with TRBD1 as a possible D gene (5 bases). CDR3 length: 15 residues. Germline V lookup: CDR1 SGDLS, CDR2 YYNGEE. V was cut by 0 bases and J by 4 bases, with 14 bases left in between. The CDR3 loop is CASSVAPTDQYEQYF. The CDR3 DNA follows: TGTGCCAGCAGCGTAGCTCCGACAGACCAGTACGAGCAGTACTTC.